The T cell receptor beta chain described here comes from a study of shared clonotypes between healthy human individuals. TCRdb keeps only in-frame clones here, not all; method: immunoSEQ multiplex PCR. The profile shows about 2.4 million clones, roughly 92% of them singletons. Germline loops: CDR1 SGHTA, CDR2 FQGNSA. The CDR3 consists of 16 residues. Trimming shortened V by 0 bases and J by 5 bases, and 13 bases separated the two germline ends. This clonotype was obtained from a man aged 18 to 29 in good health. This chain uses TRBV7-2 with TRBJ2-2, with a weak D call TRBD1 (5 bases). Input material: naive CD4+ T cells sorted from blood. Specified subset: CD45RA+ positively selected. CDR3 residues: CASSLARTRVTGELFF. Written as DNA, the CDR3 is TGTGCCAGCAGCTTAGCCCGAACCAGGGTGACCGGGGAGCTGTTTTTT.